This T cell receptor (beta chain) comes out of a study of blood T cells in healthy people across ages. It was with a sample-barcoded 5' primer and a J-beta primer mix that a second PCR of roughly 6 to 12 cycles was run. TCRdb fed the 5' RACE reads into MiXCR, producing one record per CDR3 protein. The data show about 500,000 distinct CDR3 sequences, about 24% seen once. V dropped 5 bases and J dropped 7 bases, with 14 bases sitting between them. Germline lookup yields CDR1 MNHEY and CDR2 SMNVEV (reference sequence). This CDR3 is built from 14 residues. The data also belong to a second study, concerning T cells of mothers and their children. Per that study: Within related and unrelated pairs, thymic selection shapes TCR recombination output in a similar way.

The chain combines TRBV27 with TRBJ1-4; a possible D gene is TRBD1 (5 bases). The receptor was isolated from a boy younger than 18 in good health. Input material: blood. Here the CDR3 DNA reads TGTGCCAGCAGTCCGCAGGGTGGGGTTGAAAAACTGTTTTTT. It is translated as CASSPQGGVEKLFF.